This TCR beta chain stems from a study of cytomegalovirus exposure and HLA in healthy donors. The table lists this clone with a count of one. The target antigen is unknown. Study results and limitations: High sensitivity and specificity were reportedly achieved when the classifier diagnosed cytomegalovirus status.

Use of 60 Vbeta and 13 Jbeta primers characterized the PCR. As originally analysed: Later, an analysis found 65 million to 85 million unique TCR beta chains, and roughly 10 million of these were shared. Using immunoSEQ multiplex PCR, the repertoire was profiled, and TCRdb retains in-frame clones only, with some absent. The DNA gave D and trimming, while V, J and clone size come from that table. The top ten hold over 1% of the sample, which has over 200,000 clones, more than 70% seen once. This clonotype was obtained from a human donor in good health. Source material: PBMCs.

The CDR3: CASSYFGDTQYF. CDR3 coding DNA: TGTGCCAGCAGTTACTTCGGAGATACGCAGTATTTT. This rearrangement joins TRBV6-5 to TRBJ2-3; D call uncertain. Deletions cut 1 base from V and 5 bases from J, with 4 bases between. Germline V gives CDR1 MNHEY, CDR2 SVGAGI. This CDR3 is built from 12 residues.